The 5 T cell receptor beta chains reported below all come from one sample, sequenced in a study of cytomegalovirus exposure and HLA in healthy donors. A multiplex PCR was run with 60 Vbeta primers and 13 Jbeta primers. Repertoires were generated with immunoSEQ multiplex PCR, while TCRdb's copy carries only in-frame clones and drops some. The repertoire table contains under 130,000 clones. The sequenced sample was PBMCs. All receptors derive from a man aged 35-49 years in good health and CMV-seronegative.

The chain combines TRBV6-5 with TRBJ2-7, with 12 bases that match TRBD2. CDR1 is MNHEY and CDR2 is SVGAGI in the germline V gene. The J segment lost 2 bases and the V segment lost 10 bases, leaving 3 bases of the junction unmatched. This CDR3 has 13 amino acids. This CDR3 reads CATRLAGAYEQYF. The CDR3, as DNA: TGTGCCACCAGACTAGCGGGGGCCTACGAGCAGTACTTC.

This chain uses TRBV5-1 with TRBJ1-1; D is uncertain. The germline gives CDR1 SGHRS, CDR2 YFSETQ. Trimming shortened V by 5 bases and J by 2 bases, and 7 bases separated the two germline ends. This CDR3 region has 12 residues. CDR3 bases: TGCGCCAGCAGGTTCTCCAACACTGAAGCTTTCTTT. Amino acid sequence: CASRFSNTEAFF.

This chain links TRBV6-5 with TRBJ2-2; TRBD1 matches 7 bases. The CDR3 spans 14 residues. The germline CDR1 and CDR2 sequences are MNHEY and SVGAGI. V was clipped by 4 bases and J by 6 bases; unmatched bases: 5. The CDR3 DNA reads TGTGCCAGCAGTTGGACAGGTAGCGCCGGGGAGCTGTTTTTT. Residues: CASSWTGSAGELFF.

Written as DNA, the CDR3 is TGTGCCAGCAGCGCCCAGGGGGGTTGGGAGACCCAGTACTTC. It translates to CASSAQGGWETQYF. This chain connects TRBV9 to TRBJ2-5; the D gene is possibly TRBD1 (7 bases). Germline-derived CDR1 and CDR2 are SGDLS and YYNGEE. CDR3 length: 14 amino acids. The ends were cut back, 3 bases at V and 5 bases at J, with 14 bases in the middle.

The chain uses TRBV6-1 and TRBJ1-1; TRBD1 is a possible D gene (6 bases). CDR1 is MNHNS and CDR2 is SASEGT in the germline V gene. The CDR3 covers 14 residues. The V and J ends lost 4 bases and 3 bases respectively, with 12 bases between them. In nucleotides, the CDR3 is TGTGCCAGCAGTGTACAGGGTAGACACACTGAAGCTTTCTTT. This codes for CASSVQGRHTEAFF.